This T cell receptor (beta chain) was sequenced during a study of immune evolution from preneoplasia to lung adenocarcinoma. Method: immunoSEQ multiplex PCR; TCRdb's copy keeps in-frame clones and lacks some. The sample has some 15,000 clones; 81% are singletons. The V gene's germline CDR1 is SGHTA and CDR2 FQGNSA. The CDR3 sequence is 14 residues long. The germline V and J ends were trimmed by 5 bases and 0 bases, with 10 bases remaining between them. The rearrangement uses TRBV7-2 and TRBJ1-2; D unclear. The sequencing sample was made of FFPE minimally invasive lung adenocarcinoma tissue. This TCR came from a person aged 60-80 years with lung adenocarcinoma. CDR3 loop: CASSLRNPNYGYTF. Written as DNA, the CDR3 is TGTGCCAGCAGCCTAAGAAATCCTAACTATGGCTACACCTTC.